Sequencing of this T cell receptor beta chain was carried out in a study of T cell changes during pregnancy in multiple sclerosis. TCRdb's copy holds only in-frame clones and misses some; the assay was immunoSEQ multiplex PCR. The sample has some 80,000 clones, about 93% seen once; the top ten hold less than 0.15%. The ends lost 4 bases at V and 4 bases at J; junction bases unmatched: 3. CDR3 length: 14 residues. Germline V gene data show CDR1 as SEHNR and CDR2 as FQNEAQ (reference sequence). The specimen comprised CD4+ T cells from peripheral blood mononuclear cells, sampled after pregnancy. The clonotype comes from a female donor with multiple sclerosis, enrolled in a pregnancy study. V and J are TRBV7-9 and TRBJ2-7, with 11 bases aligning to TRBD1. The CDR3 nucleotides are TGTGCCAGCAGCTCCGGACAGGGGGCTTACGAGCAGTACTTC. It specifies CASSSGQGAYEQYF.